This T cell receptor beta chain was profiled in a study of T cells in Graves' hyperthyroidism and ophthalmopathy. Study as a whole: Upon initial diagnosis and before any treatment, peripheral blood was collected.

TCR beta CDR3 region amplification was performed from RNA transcripts. The HTBI primer set was used in a first-round RT-PCR of the TCR CDR3. In TCRdb, the multiplex PCR reads were re-called with MiXCR into one record per CDR3 protein. The table lists about 610,000 distinct CDR3 sequences, about 15% of them singletons. V was trimmed by 6 bases and J by 0 bases, leaving 11 bases between them. Germline V gene data show CDR1 as SQVTM and CDR2 as ANQGSEA. The CDR3 covers 14 residues. Each ophthalmopathy patient scored at least 3 on the Clinical Activity Score and at least 4 on NOSPECS grade, with duration under 3 months. Pregnant or lactating patients were excluded, as were those with uncontrolled infection or other autoimmune disease. Diagnoses rested on clinical symptoms, serum thyroxine and TRAb, thyroid ultrasound and orbital computed tomography.

Source material: blood. The sequence was collected from a woman aged 40 to 50 with Graves' ophthalmopathy. This chain links TRBV29-1 with TRBJ2-2; possibly TRBD2 for D (6 bases). CDR3 region: CSVIWGANTGELFF. CDR3 nucleotides: TGCAGCGTAATCTGGGGGGCGAACACCGGGGAGCTGTTTTTT.